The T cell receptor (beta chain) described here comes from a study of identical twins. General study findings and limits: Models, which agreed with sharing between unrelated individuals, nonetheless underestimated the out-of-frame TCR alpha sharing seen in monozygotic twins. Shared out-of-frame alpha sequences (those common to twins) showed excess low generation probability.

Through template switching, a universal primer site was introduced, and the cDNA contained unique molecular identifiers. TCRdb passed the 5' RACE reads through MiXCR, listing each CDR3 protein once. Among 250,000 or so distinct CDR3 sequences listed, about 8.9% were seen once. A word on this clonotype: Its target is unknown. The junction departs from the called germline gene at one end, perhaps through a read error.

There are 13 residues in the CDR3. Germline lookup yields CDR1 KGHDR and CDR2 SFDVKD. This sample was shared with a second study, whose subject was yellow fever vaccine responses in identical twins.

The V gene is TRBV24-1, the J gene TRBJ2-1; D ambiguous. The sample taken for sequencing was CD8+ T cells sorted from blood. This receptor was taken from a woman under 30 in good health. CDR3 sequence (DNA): TGTGCCACCAGTGATTTGCCTTCCAATGAGCAGATCTTC. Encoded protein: CATSDLPSNEQIF.